Below are 19 T cell receptor beta chains sequenced from a single sample in a study of tumor-infiltrating lymphocytes in localized non-small cell lung cancer. Only in-frame clones appear in the TCRdb table, and some are missing; sequencing was by immunoSEQ multiplex PCR. The sample has some 22,000 clones, nearly 80% seen once. The sequencing sample was made of lung tumor tissue. These TCRs come from a human donor with non-small cell lung cancer.

A single count supports this clone. The CDR3 DNA follows: TGTGCCAGCAGTCGCGCCGGGACAGGGACTATCAGGTACTTC. Its translation is CASSRAGTGTIRYF. The V gene is TRBV27, the J gene TRBJ2-7, with 9 positions matching TRBD1. CDR1 is MNHEY, CDR2 SMNVEV, per germline (reference sequence). Germline trimming cut 5 bases from V and 12 bases from J; bases unmatched to any gene: 14. This CDR3 region has 14 residues.

The gene calls are TRBV11-2 and TRBJ1-1; possibly TRBD1 for D (5 bases). V lost 1 base, J lost 7 bases, and 13 bases lay in between. The germline gives CDR1 SGHAT, CDR2 FQNNGV. This CDR3 is 14 amino acids long. For the CDR3, the DNA is TGTGCCAGCAGCTTAGTTCCGGGGGGTGTTGAAGCTTTCTTT. Translated, it gives CASSLVPGGVEAFF.

The chain couples TRBV30 to TRBJ1-4; no firm D call. V gave up 0 bases and J gave up 9 bases, with 8 bases separating them. The CDR3 extends over 12 amino acids. CDR1 is GTSNPN, CDR2 SVGIG, per germline (reference sequence). This CDR3 reads CAWSVNQKKLFF. CDR3 DNA: TGTGCCTGGAGTGTAAATCAGAAAAAACTGTTTTTT.

This clone was seen just once. This chain joins TRBV2 and TRBJ2-3; 13 nucleotides line up with TRBD2. Germline trimming cut 6 bases from V and 6 bases from J; bases unmatched to any gene: 18. Germline lookup yields CDR1 SNHLY and CDR2 FYNNEI. CDR3 length equals 19 residues. CDR3 sequence: CASSARTSGSGGLLDTQYF. CDR3 nucleotide sequence: TGTGCCAGCAGCGCAAGGACTAGCGGGAGTGGAGGCCTCCTGGATACGCAGTATTTT.

This clone appeared once. The gene calls are TRBV7-2 and TRBJ1-2; no firm D call. V lost 3 bases and J 6 bases, leaving 11 bases between the germline ends. The CDR3 sequence is 13 residues long. Germline V gives CDR1 SGHTA, CDR2 FQGNSA. The CDR3 sequence is CASSFGRENGYTF. In DNA, the CDR3 is TGTGCCAGCAGCTTCGGAAGGGAGAATGGCTACACCTTC.

In its sample, this clone was seen a few times. The rearrangement joins TRBV5-4 to TRBJ2-1; TRBD2 aligns across 8 bases. V gave up 4 bases and J gave up 1 base; unmatched junction bases: 10. The germline gives CDR1 SGHNT, CDR2 YYREEE (reference sequence). The CDR3 is 17 residues long. This CDR3 is CASSTFGGRSSYNEQFF. The CDR3 DNA sequence: TGTGCCAGCAGCACCTTCGGCGGGAGGAGTTCCTACAATGAGCAGTTCTTC. Combining the CDR3 with reference TRBV5-4 and TRBJ2-1 gives the whole variable domain ETGVTQSPTHLIKTRGQQVTLRCSSQSGHNTVSWYQQALGQGPQFIFQYYREEENGRGNFPPRFSGLQFPNYSSELNVNALELDDSALYLCASSTFGGRSSYNEQFFGPGTRLTVL.

The V and J genes are TRBV6-6 and TRBJ2-1; a weak D match, TRBD1 (5 bases). This CDR3 is 14 amino acids long. V was cut by 5 bases and J by 8 bases, with 16 bases left in between. Germline V gives CDR1 MNHNY, CDR2 SVGAGI (reference sequence). CDR3 nucleotide sequence: TGTGCCAGCAGTGGGCCTCAGGGCATGGATGAGCAGTTCTTC. Translating it yields CASSGPQGMDEQFF.

This CDR3 is CASSLRAGGTEAFF. CDR3 coding DNA: TGTGCCAGCAGTTTAAGGGCAGGGGGGACTGAAGCTTTCTTT. The rearrangement links TRBV27 to TRBJ1-1, with 7 bases identical to TRBD1. Germline loops: CDR1 MNHEY, CDR2 SMNVEV (reference sequence). V lost 2 bases, J lost 5 bases, and 5 bases stayed unmatched. This CDR3 is built from 14 residues.

A single count supports this clone. V usage is TRBV18 and J usage is TRBJ2-7; perhaps TRBD1 as D (7 bases). In germline, CDR1 is KGHSH, CDR2 LQKENI. V lost 6 bases, J lost 3 bases, and 12 bases lay in between. This CDR3 comprises 13 residues. CDR3 DNA: TGTGCCAGCTCGGCGGGACAGTACTACGAGCAGTACTTC. This gives the protein CASSAGQYYEQYF.

Turning to this clone: In this CDR3 the conserved last residue, phenylalanine or tryptophan, is missing, so a read error is likely. The DNA is omitted, as the CDR3 cannot be located on it reliably, and the CDR3 follows TCRdb's listing. The chain carries TRBV2 and TRBJ2-3; the table's D gene call, TRBD2, was not cross checked with the DNA. In germline, CDR1 is SNHLY, CDR2 FYNNEI. With termini counted, the CDR3 has 12 amino acids. The CDR3 loop reads CASSEARSGGDY.

CDR3 residues: CASSYGRGLFQYF. In DNA, the CDR3 is TGTGCCAGCAGTTACGGTCGGGGATTGTTCCAGTACTTC. This chain links TRBV6-5 with TRBJ2-5; TRBD2 might be the D (5 bases). Germline assignment: CDR1 MNHEY and CDR2 SVGAGI. The CDR3 length is 13 residues. The V end lost 2 bases, the J end lost 10 bases, and 14 bases lay between the germline ends.

The V and J genes are TRBV9 and TRBJ2-2; D could derive from TRBD1 or TRBD2 (6 bases each). CDR1 is SGDLS and CDR2 is YYNGEE in the germline V gene. This CDR3 is 16 amino acids long. V was clipped by 0 bases and J by 8 bases, with 17 bases between them. The CDR3 loop reads CASSVAPLRGQGELFF. In nucleotides, the CDR3 is TGTGCCAGCAGCGTAGCGCCCCTCCGGGGGCAGGGGGAGCTGTTTTTT.

The chain recombines TRBV12-2 with TRBJ2-7; the table's D call, TRBD1, was not checked against the DNA. TRBV12-2 is tagged as a pseudogene. The CDR3 contains 14 residues. For the CDR3, the DNA is TGTGCTCCAGTCTACAGGTTTATCTCCTACGAGCAGTACTTC. Translation gives CAPVYRFISYEQYF.

The rearrangement links TRBV5-1 to TRBJ2-5, with TRBD2 identical over 11 bases. Looked up from germline, CDR1 is SGHRS and CDR2 is YFSETQ. The CDR3 covers 15 residues. V shed 4 bases, J shed 3 bases, and the junction held 5 bases outside the gene matches. DNA for the CDR3: TGCGCCAGCAGCATCTCGGGACTAGCGGAAGAGACCCAGTACTTC. This gives the protein CASSISGLAEETQYF.

The rearrangement joins TRBV11-2 to TRBJ1-1; unclear D gene. V gave up 3 bases and J gave up 1 base, with 3 bases separating them. Looked up from germline, CDR1 is SGHAT and CDR2 is FQNNGV. The length of the CDR3 is 12 residues. The CDR3 region has the DNA TGTGCCAGCAGCTTGGCGAACACTGAAGCTTTCTTT. This gives the protein CASSLANTEAFF. The variable domain in full, with the rest retrieved from reference TRBV11-2 and TRBJ1-1, is EAGVAQSPRYKIIEKRQSVAFWCNPISGHATLYWYQQILGQGPKLLIQFQNNGVVDDSQLPKDRFSAERLKGVDSTLKIQPAKLEDSAVYLCASSLANTEAFFGQGTRLTVV.

V gene TRBV7-6 combines with J gene TRBJ2-5; D unresolved. The CDR3 covers 14 residues. V lost 1 base and J 3 bases, leaving 9 bases between the germline ends. Looked up from germline, CDR1 is SGHVS and CDR2 is FNYEAQ. The CDR3 sequence is CASSLVPPKETQYF. The CDR3 DNA follows: TGTGCCAGCAGCTTAGTCCCGCCAAAAGAGACCCAGTACTTC.

V is TRBV7-9 and J is TRBJ2-7; D may be TRBD2 (6 bases). From germline, CDR1 is SEHNR and CDR2 FQNEAQ (reference sequence). The V end was cut by 6 bases, the J end by 7 bases, with 16 bases between. This CDR3 has 13 amino acids. CDR3: CASSASREREQYF. The CDR3 bases are TGTGCCAGCAGTGCGTCACGGGAGAGGGAGCAGTACTTC.

This clone has more than one count but fewer than ten. This chain connects TRBV7-9 to TRBJ1-5; 9 bases are a match to TRBD1. In germline, CDR1 is SEHNR, CDR2 FQNEAQ (reference sequence). The CDR3 extends over 15 amino acids. V trimming: 5 bases; J trimming: 4 bases; junction bases outside the gene matches: 6. The CDR3 is CASSPGQGGNQPQHF. DNA for the CDR3: TGTGCCAGCAGCCCGGGACAGGGTGGGAATCAGCCCCAGCATTTT.

The chain couples TRBV9 to TRBJ1-1; TRBD1 matches at 9 bases. The CDR3 has 15 residues. Germline CDR1 and CDR2: SGDLS and YYNGEE. The V gene end was trimmed by 0 bases and the J gene end by 3 bases; junction bases not matched to a gene: 3. CDR3 in amino acids: CASSVGGQGHTEAFF. In DNA form, the CDR3 reads TGTGCCAGCAGCGTAGGGGGACAGGGCCACACTGAAGCTTTCTTT.